The next 11 T cell receptor beta chains were all read from a single sample in a study of blood T cells in healthy people across ages (dated by TCRdb to the mid-2010s). Library preparation employed 5' RACE. Sequencing was performed on an Illumina HiSeq 2500. The second PCR ran for roughly 7 to 11 cycles and used a J-beta primer mix along with a sample-barcoded 5' primer. The raw public data were reprocessed by TCRdb itself: fastp quality trimming at Q25, MiXCR clonotype calling, in-frame beta chains only. Here each entry gathers all rows of one CDR3 protein and keeps the most common genes and DNA. Present in this sample are 1.5 million to 2 million distinct CDR3 sequences, around 35% of which were seen just once. The top ten hold around 10% of the sample. Sequenced material: blood. These receptors were taken from a woman in her twenties or thirties in good health.

This clonotype was observed a few times. The rearrangement joins TRBV7-8 to TRBJ2-4; 10 bases fit TRBD2. V gave up 5 bases and J gave up 0 bases; unmatched junction bases: 16. CDR3 size: 20 residues. CDR1 is SGHVS and CDR2 is FQNEAQ in the germline V gene. CDR3 sequence: CASSPRDRLAGALAKNIQYF. As DNA, the CDR3 is TGTGCCAGCAGCCCCCGGGATCGCCTAGCGGGAGCCCTAGCCAAAAACATTCAGTACTTC.

This clonotype was detected a few times. The chain employs TRBV12-3 or TRBV12-4 and TRBJ2-1; D remains unclear. Trimming pared 6 bases from V and 7 bases from J, leaving 13 bases between. The CDR3 spans 13 residues. This CDR3 is CASSHAGPNEQFF. CDR3 DNA: TGTGCCAGCAGCCATGCCGGACCTAATGAGCAGTTCTTC.

The table lists this clonotype with a count of one. An end of the junction differs from the germline gene, which may be a read error. J is TRBJ2-7 and V is TRBV12-3 or TRBV12-4; weak D call: TRBD1 (6 bases). The CDR3 totals 14 residues. The CDR3 sequence: CAGRRMDSSYEQYF. CDR3 DNA: TGTGCCGGCAGACGTATGGACAGCTCCTACGAGCAGTACTTC.

The rearrangement links TRBV6-5 to TRBJ2-1, with a possible D match to TRBD1 (6 bases). The V gene's germline CDR1 is MNHEY and CDR2 SVGAGI. CDR3 length: 14 residues. V was cut by 6 bases and J by 3 bases, with 12 bases left in between. The CDR3 loop is CASSPGHLYNEQFF. CDR3 nucleotides: TGTGCCAGCAGCCCGGGACACCTCTACAATGAGCAGTTCTTC.

This clonotype occurred a few times. The CDR3 here is CASSFGQGSQPQHF. The CDR3 DNA sequence: TGTGCCAGCAGTTTCGGACAGGGCAGTCAGCCCCAGCATTTT. The chain links TRBV28 to TRBJ1-5; 8 bases align to TRBD1. V was pared by 3 bases and J by 6 bases, with 4 bases of the junction left unmatched. The CDR3 is 14 amino acids. In germline, CDR1 is MDHEN, CDR2 SYDVKM.

J is TRBJ2-3 and V is TRBV12-3 or TRBV12-4; D is undetermined. The CDR3 totals 15 residues. The germline V and J ends were trimmed by 6 bases and 4 bases, with 17 bases remaining between them. For the CDR3, the DNA is TGTGCCAGCAGGGAGCAGGTATCCGGAGCAGATACGCAGTATTTT. Translated, it gives CASREQVSGADTQYF.

The chain combines TRBV7-2 with TRBJ1-2; no firm D call. In germline, CDR1 is SGHTA, CDR2 FQGNSA. This CDR3 has 14 residues. Trimming shortened V by 0 bases and J by 4 bases, and 9 bases separated the two germline ends. CDR3 in DNA: TGTGCCAGCAGCTTAGCAGGGAAAAGCTATGGCTACACCTTC. It is translated as CASSLAGKSYGYTF.

The rearrangement joins TRBV20-1 to TRBJ1-1, with D tentatively TRBD1 (6 bases). Trimming cost V 5 bases and J 2 bases, with 15 bases left between them. Per the germline V gene, CDR1 is DFQATT and CDR2 is SNEGSKA (reference sequence). There are 14 residues in the CDR3. The CDR3: CSALQGAGNTEAFF. The CDR3 DNA reads as TGCAGTGCTTTACAGGGAGCGGGAAACACTGAAGCTTTCTTT.

This clonotype was detected ten times or more. V is TRBV29-1 and J is TRBJ2-5; D remains ambiguous. There are 12 residues in the CDR3. Trimming pared 2 bases from V and 4 bases from J, leaving 8 bases between. Per germline, CDR1 SQVTM and CDR2 ANQGSEA. The CDR3 spells CSVESGGETQYF. In nucleotides, the CDR3 is TGCAGCGTTGAATCGGGTGGAGAGACCCAGTACTTC. Full variable domain (outside the CDR3, taken from reference TRBV29-1 and TRBJ2-5): SAVISQKPSRDICQRGTSLTIQCQVDSQVTMMFWYRQQPGQSLTLIATANQGSEATYESGFVIDKFPISRPNLTFSTLTVSNMSPEDSSIYLCSVESGGETQYFGPGTRLLVL.

In this sample, this clonotype turned up a few times. The chain uses TRBV20-1 and TRBJ1-6, with D unclear. V lost 6 bases, J lost 13 bases, and 10 bases lay in between. Germline V gives CDR1 DFQATT, CDR2 SNEGSKA (reference sequence). The CDR3 extends over 10 amino acids. The CDR3: CSAQTVPLHF. CDR3 bases: TGCAGTGCGCAGACTGTCCCCCTCCACTTT.

This clonotype was observed a handful of times. The genes are TRBV5-1 and TRBJ1-2, with TRBD1 matching 7 bases. This CDR3 is 13 amino acids long. From germline, CDR1 is SGHRS and CDR2 YFSETQ. V lost 0 bases, J lost 7 bases, and 3 bases stayed unmatched. DNA of the CDR3: TGCGCCAGCAGCTTGGAGGACAGGAGTGGCTACACCTTC. This translates into CASSLEDRSGYTF.